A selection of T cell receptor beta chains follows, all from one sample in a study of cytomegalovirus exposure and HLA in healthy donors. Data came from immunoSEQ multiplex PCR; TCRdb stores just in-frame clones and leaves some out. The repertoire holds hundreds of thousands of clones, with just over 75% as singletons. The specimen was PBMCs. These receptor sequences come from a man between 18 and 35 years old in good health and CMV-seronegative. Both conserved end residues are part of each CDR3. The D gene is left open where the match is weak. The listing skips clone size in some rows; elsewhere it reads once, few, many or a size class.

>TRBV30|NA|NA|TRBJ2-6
CAWSSGSGANVLTF
TGTGCCTGGAGTTCGGGGTCTGGGGCCAACGTCCTGACTTTC
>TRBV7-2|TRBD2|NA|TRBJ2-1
CASSLYGTSPDNEQFF
TGTGCCAGCAGCTTATACGGGACTAGCCCGGACAATGAGCAGTTCTTC
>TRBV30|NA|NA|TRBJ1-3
CAWNRNSGNTIYF
TGTGCCTGGAACAGAAACTCTGGAAACACCATATATTTT
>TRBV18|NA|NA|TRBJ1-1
CASSSGSNTEAFF
TGTGCCAGCTCATCAGGTTCGAACACTGAAGCTTTCTTT
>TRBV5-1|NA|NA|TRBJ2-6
CATSGYSGANVLTF
TGCGCCACCTCAGGGTACTCTGGGGCCAACGTCCTGACTTTC
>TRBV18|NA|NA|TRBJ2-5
CASSPKFLAAAQETQYF
TGTGCCAGCTCACCAAAATTTTTAGCGGCAGCCCAAGAGACCCAGTACTTC
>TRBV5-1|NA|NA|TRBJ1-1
CASSSNTGITEAFF
TGCGCCAGCAGCTCCAATACAGGGATCACTGAAGCTTTCTTT
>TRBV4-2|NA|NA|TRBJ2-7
CASSQDYTLETYEQYF
TGTGCCAGCAGCCAAGATTACACCTTGGAGACCTACGAGCAGTACTTC
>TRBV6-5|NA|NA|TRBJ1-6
CASSRGAGSSSPLHF
TGTGCCAGCAGCCGTGGGGCGGGGAGTTCTTCACCCCTCCACTTT
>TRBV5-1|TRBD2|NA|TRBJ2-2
CASSLALAGPTGELFF
TGCGCCAGCAGCTTGGCGCTAGCGGGACCTACCGGGGAGCTGTTTTTT
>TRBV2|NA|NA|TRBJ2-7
CASSDPPSTQYEQYF
TGTGCCAGCAGTGACCCCCCTAGCACTCAATACGAGCAGTACTTC
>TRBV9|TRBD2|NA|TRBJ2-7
CASSPIAGGPQIEQYF
TGTGCCAGCAGCCCGATAGCGGGAGGTCCTCAGATCGAGCAGTACTTC
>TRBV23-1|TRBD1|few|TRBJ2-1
CASSQPRTGTYNEQFF
TGCGCCAGCAGTCAACCCCGGACAGGAACCTACAATGAGCAGTTCTTC
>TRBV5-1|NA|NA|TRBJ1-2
CASSPTAGGGNYGYTF
TGCGCCAGCAGCCCAACGGCGGGGGGAGGTAACTATGGCTACACCTTC
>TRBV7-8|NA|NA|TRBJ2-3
CASSDGDSFTDTQYF
TGTGCCAGCAGCGACGGGGACTCCTTCACAGATACGCAGTATTTT
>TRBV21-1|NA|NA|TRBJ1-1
CASPLNRGETEAFF
TGTGCCAGCCCTCTAAACAGGGGGGAAACTGAAGCTTTCTTT